These T cell receptor beta chains were read from a single sample in a study of cytomegalovirus exposure and HLA in healthy donors. Repertoires were generated with immunoSEQ multiplex PCR, while TCRdb's copy carries only in-frame clones and drops some. Counted here are approximately 85,000 clones, 80% occurring once; the ten biggest clones make up roughly 30%. The specimen was PBMCs. Receptors originate from a man aged 50 to 59 in good health and CMV-seropositive. The CDR3 runs from the conserved cysteine through the conserved F or W. The D gene is left open where the match is weak. Expanded clones get a size class; other rows say once, few or many, or leave the size out.

TRBJ1-4	15	-	TRBD1	TRBV5-1	TGCGCCAGCAGCTTGGAGGGGGCGGCTAATGAAAAACTGTTTTTT	CASSLEGAANEKLFF
TRBJ2-7	12	-	-	TRBV7-9	TGTTCCAGCAGCCAAGGGGGATTCGAGCAGTACTTC	CSSSQGGFEQYF
TRBJ2-3	15	-	TRBD2	TRBV6-6	TGTGCCAGCAGTTACCGACTAGCGGGAGCAGATACGCAGTATTTT	CASSYRLAGADTQYF
TRBJ2-2	16	-	TRBD1	TRBV5-1	TGCGCCAGCAGCTTGATAGGACAGGGACCAACCGGGGAGCTGTTTTTT	CASSLIGQGPTGELFF
TRBJ2-5	21	-	TRBD1	TRBV5-1	TGCGCCAGCAGCTTGATTCCCCCTGGACAGGGGCTTCATTGGTACCAAGAGACCCAGTACTTC	CASSLIPPGQGLHWYQETQYF
TRBJ2-5	15	-	-	TRBV14	TGTGCCAGCAGCCAAGATTCGGGGAGTGAGGAGACCCAGTACTTC	CASSQDSGSEETQYF
TRBJ2-3	16	-	TRBD2	TRBV28	TGTGCCAGCAGTCCCTCGGGGGGTCGGGGCACAGATACGCAGTATTTT	CASSPSGGRGTDTQYF
TRBJ1-2	15	once	TRBD1	TRBV6-5	TGTGCCAGCAGTTACCAGGGACAGCCTTACTATGGCTACACCTTC	CASSYQGQPYYGYTF
TRBJ2-3	15	-	-	TRBV7-9	TGTGCCAGCAGGAGAGGTGGCACGGGCACAGATACGCAGTATTTT	CASRRGGTGTDTQYF
TRBJ2-7	15	-	TRBD1	TRBV10-1	TGCGCCAGCAGTGAGAGAGGACAGGGAGTGGACGAGCAGTACTTC	CASSERGQGVDEQYF
TRBJ1-1	14	-	-	TRBV29-1	TGCAGCGTTGGGGTGGATGGAGTGAACACTGAAGCTTTCTTT	CSVGVDGVNTEAFF
TRBJ2-7	14	-	TRBD1	TRBV5-1	TGCGCCAGCAGCGAGAGACAGGGGGCAGGGGAGCAGTACTTC	CASSERQGAGEQYF
TRBJ2-1	13	-	-	TRBV5-6	TGTGCCAGCAGCTTGTATGGGCTCGATGAGCAGTTCTTC	CASSLYGLDEQFF
TRBJ1-2	14	-	-	TRBV6-1	TGTGCCAGCAGTGAAGAACTGGCTAACTATGGCTACACCTTC	CASSEELANYGYTF
TRBJ2-1	14	-	TRBD2	TRBV11-2	TGTGCCAGCAGCCAGCGACTAGCCTCTGTTGAGCAGTTCTTC	CASSQRLASVEQFF
TRBJ2-3	14	-	TRBD2	TRBV5-6	TGTGCCAGCAGCTTGGATCTAGCGGAAGATACGCAGTATTTT	CASSLDLAEDTQYF